This T cell receptor (beta chain) was documented in a study of T cell clonotyping in hematopoietic cell transplantation. Study results and caveats: Few recipient clonotypes overlapped donors; over 97% were de novo at given depth. Higher Inverse Simpson Index values in graft donor and pretransplant recipient predicted broader posttransplant TCR diversity. Recipient TCR diversity dropped after transplant; expanded clonotypes rose from day 30 to 180.

Comments on this clone: Its antigen is as yet unknown.

Blood collection times were about day -28 and days 30, 100, 180 posttransplant. Trimming shortened V by 5 bases and J by 2 bases, and 18 bases separated the two germline ends. Germline CDR1 is SGHRS and CDR2 is YFSETQ. This CDR3 has 16 amino acids. Produced via immunoSEQ multiplex PCR; TCRdb's table is partial and in-frame only. There are over 4,500 clones in the sample; over 60% occur only once, and roughly 29% lies in the top ten. The rearrangement links TRBV5-1 to TRBJ2-3, with D possibly being TRBD2 (5 bases). Sequences were derived from PBMCs, sampled 100 days after allogeneic stem cell transplant. The receptor's source is a female patient aged 50-59 years who had an allogeneic stem cell transplant, so the T cells may come from the graft donor. Some clones in this sample may be carry-over from other donors' samples. The DNA for the CDR3 is TGCGCCAGCAGTCATCGGATAGCGCATTACACAGATACGCAGTATTTT. Translation gives CASSHRIAHYTDTQYF. Full variable domain (outside the CDR3, taken from reference TRBV5-1 and TRBJ2-3): KAGVTQTPRYLIKTRGQQVTLSCSPISGHRSVSWYQQTPGQGLQFLFEYFSETQRNKGNFPGRFSGRQFSNSRSEMNVSTLELGDSALYLCASSHRIAHYTDTQYFGPGTRLTVL.